This TCR beta chain was captured by sequencing in a study of molecular identifiers for immune sequencing clone quantification. TCRdb reanalysed the PCR reads using MiXCR and keeps one entry per CDR3 protein. Here the sample spans about 500,000 distinct CDR3 sequences, 25% being singletons. This clonotype was seen at least ten times. As yet, its antigen is unknown. Study outcomes and limitations: Sizes of highly expanded clones could be underestimated through identical TCRs sharing a barcode. Under 1% of molecules in naive cells, but over 97% of effector molecules, belonged to clones above 20 RNA copies.

Sample: naive CD8+ T cells from blood, with Jurkat cell RNA spiked in. As to subset: FACS-sorted CD8+CD4-CCR7+CD45RA+ naive T cells. This TCR came from a human donor in good health. Some libraries in this study had Jurkat cell RNA spiked in.

This chain's CDR3 is CSVDLTANYGYTF. The CDR3 nucleotides are TGCAGCGTTGATCTGACTGCTAACTATGGCTACACCTTC. The chain joins TRBV29-1 to TRBJ1-2; D not resolved. The ends were cut back, 3 bases at V and 0 bases at J, with 8 bases in the middle. Germline V gene data show CDR1 as SQVTM and CDR2 as ANQGSEA. CDR3 size: 13 residues.